This TCR beta chain was recovered during a study of T cell responses to AZD1222 COVID-19 vaccine (dated by TCRdb to 2020 to 2023). For the wider study: A total of around 240 trial participants underwent TCR sequencing, of whom more than 200 had received two doses of AZD1222 and around 25 had received two doses of the MenACWY control vaccine. Trial participants were enrolled into age subgroups of 18-55, 56-69 and 70-plus years, which contained around 150, 28 and 57 TCR-sequenced participants, respectively. Points the paper makes about the study in general: Only five or six AZD1222 recipients were SARS-CoV-2 seropositive at baseline, limiting conclusions about previously exposed vaccinees. After two AZD1222 doses, spike-specific TCR breadth and depth were significantly higher than at day 0 and than in MenACWY recipients. Because no samples from the day 14 peak response were available, repertoires could be characterized only after the peak T cell response. The 56-69-year group was small, and its depth increase did not reach significance, likely because of low power. The whole spike protein was spanned by vaccine-associated CD4 TCRs, and dominant responses were seen in regions 160-218 and 743-854. Participants were mostly white British, with more females than males. The authors suggested clonal diversity may have been underestimated. Reportedly, almost half of the unique spike-specific TCRs recognized epitopes lying outside the regions that are mutated in the B.1.351 and B.1.1.7 variants.

The CDR3 regions of human TCRbeta chains were subjected to immunosequencing. As for how the authors treated the data: Repertoire TCRs were matched against a reference library of SARS-CoV-2-specific TCRs generated with the MIRA antigen-specificity platform. Breadth was defined as the fraction of unique TCRs that were SARS-CoV-2-associated. Depth was defined as the fraction of total T cells that were SARS-CoV-2-associated. Each spike-specific TCR was assigned to its reactive spike region and to a CD4 or CD8 class using the MIRA data. Log10-transformed breadth and depth values were compared by one-way ANOVA with Sidak's multiple comparisons tests. TCRdb limited this immuneACCESS table to in-frame rearrangements with V and J called. A share of clones is missing; checked studies link under half to unresolved V genes, and the rest is unexplained. The V and J calls and clone size were taken over from that table, and D and trimming were inferred from the DNA. This sample's table contains over 130,000 clones. The ten largest clones add up to under 2.5% of the sample.

As regards this clone: Its recognized antigen is unknown.

The germline V gene encodes CDR1 SGHNT and CDR2 YYREEE (reference sequence). At the junction V is shortened by 2 bases and J by 4 bases; bases outside the gene matches: 3. The cysteine opens and the phenylalanine closes a CDR3 of 15 amino acids. The only DNA kept is the CDR3, 45 bases in frame from the first base. This sample's time point label indicates: baseline before first vaccination. Vaccinee samples were obtained from the UK trials COV001 and COV002, which included a single-blind randomized controlled phase 2/3 trial of AZD1222 (ChAdOx1 nCoV-19) in healthy adults. For TCRbeta chain sequencing, PBMC samples from trial participants were taken at day 0 and at day 28 after the second dose.

The sequencing sample was made of peripheral blood. This receptor was taken from an adult in good health. Rearrangement joined TRBV5-4 to TRBJ2-3, and TRBD2 matches 11 of the central bases. In nucleotide form, the sequence is TGTGCCAGCAGCTTTAGCGGGGGGGCGGCAGATACGCAGTATTTT. It encodes CASSFSGGAADTQYF.